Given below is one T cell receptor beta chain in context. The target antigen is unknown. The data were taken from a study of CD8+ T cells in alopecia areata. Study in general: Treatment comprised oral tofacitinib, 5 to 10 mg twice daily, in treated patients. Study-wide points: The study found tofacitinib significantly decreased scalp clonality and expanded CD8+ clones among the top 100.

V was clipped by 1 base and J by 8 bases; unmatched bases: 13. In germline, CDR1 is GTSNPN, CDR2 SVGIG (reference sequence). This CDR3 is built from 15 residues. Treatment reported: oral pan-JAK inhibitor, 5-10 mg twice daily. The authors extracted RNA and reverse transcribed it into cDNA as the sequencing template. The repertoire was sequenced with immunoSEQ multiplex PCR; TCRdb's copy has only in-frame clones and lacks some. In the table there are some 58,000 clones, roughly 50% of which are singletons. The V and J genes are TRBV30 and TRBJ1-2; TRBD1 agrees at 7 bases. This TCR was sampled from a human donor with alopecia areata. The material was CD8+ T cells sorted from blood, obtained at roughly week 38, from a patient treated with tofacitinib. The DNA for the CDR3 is TGTGCCTGGAGTGACTCCCCGACAGGGCAGGGCGGCTACACCTTC. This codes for CAWSDSPTGQGGYTF. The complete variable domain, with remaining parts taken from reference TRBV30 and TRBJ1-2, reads SQTIHQWPATLVQPVGSPLSLECTVEGTSNPNLYWYRQAAGRGLQLLFYSVGIGQISSEVPQNLSASRPQDRQFILSSKKLLLSDSGFYLCAWSDSPTGQGGYTFGSGTRLTVV.